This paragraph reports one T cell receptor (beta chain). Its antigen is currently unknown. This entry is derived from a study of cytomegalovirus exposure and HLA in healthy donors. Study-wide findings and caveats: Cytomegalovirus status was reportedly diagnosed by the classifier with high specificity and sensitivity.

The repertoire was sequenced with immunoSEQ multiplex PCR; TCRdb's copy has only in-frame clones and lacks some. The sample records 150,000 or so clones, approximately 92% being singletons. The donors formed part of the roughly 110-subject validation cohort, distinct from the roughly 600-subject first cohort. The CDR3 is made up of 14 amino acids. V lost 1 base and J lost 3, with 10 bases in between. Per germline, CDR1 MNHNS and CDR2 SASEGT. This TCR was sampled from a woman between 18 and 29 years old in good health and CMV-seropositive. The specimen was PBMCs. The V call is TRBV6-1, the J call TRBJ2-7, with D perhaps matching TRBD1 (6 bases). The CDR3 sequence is CASSEGTARYEQYF. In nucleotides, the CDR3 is TGTGCCAGCAGTGAAGGGACAGCTCGCTACGAGCAGTACTTC.